These 28 T cell receptor beta chains came from one sample sequenced in a study of beta chain features in type 1 diabetes. Since all of the isolated RNA was reverse transcribed, expressed TCRB transcripts were what got sequenced. Sequencing used immunoSEQ multiplex PCR; TCRdb keeps in-frame clones, though not all of them. The profile shows roughly 240,000 clones, roughly an eighth of them singletons. Sequenced sample: naive CD4+ T cells from blood. These receptors were collected from a woman in her thirties or forties in good health.

In its sample, this clone was seen a few times. This sequence joins TRBV7-2 and TRBJ2-7; 9 nucleotides agree with TRBD1. The length of the CDR3 is 18 residues. V lost 5 bases, J lost 4 bases, and 18 bases stayed unmatched. Germline V gene sequence: CDR1 SGHTA, CDR2 FQGNSA. This chain's CDR3 is CASSRITGGGQRLYEQYF. The CDR3 region has the DNA TGTGCCAGCAGCCGTATTACAGGGGGCGGGCAAAGGCTTTACGAGCAGTACTTC.

This clone was seen only a few times. The J gene is TRBJ2-1, the V gene TRBV9, with 8 bases that match TRBD1. V shed 0 bases and J 7 bases; nucleotides not matched to a gene: 6. Per germline, CDR1 SGDLS and CDR2 YYNGEE. This CDR3 is 15 amino acids long. In DNA form, the CDR3 reads TGTGCCAGCAGCGTAGCTCAGGGGGCTCAGAATGAGCAGTTCTTC. This encodes CASSVAQGAQNEQFF.

The chain's CDR3 is CASSYRGINTEAFF. CDR3 bases: TGTGCCAGCAGTTACAGGGGGATCAACACTGAAGCTTTCTTT. V usage is TRBV6-5 and J usage is TRBJ1-1; D might be TRBD1 (6 bases). CDR3 length: 14 residues. V was shortened by 2 bases and J by 2 bases, with 9 bases between the two germline ends. Germline V gene data show CDR1 as MNHEY and CDR2 as SVGAGI.

The CDR3 spells CASAETGTNSYEQYF. In nucleotides, the CDR3 is TGTGCCAGCGCCGAGACCGGGACAAACTCCTACGAGCAGTACTTC. This chain links TRBV19 with TRBJ2-7, with D possibly TRBD1 on 6 matching bases. Trimming took 9 bases from V and 0 from J, leaving 18 bases between them. The CDR3 is 15 amino acids. The germline gives CDR1 LNHDA, CDR2 SQIVND (reference sequence).

This clone has more than one count but fewer than ten. The chain links TRBV5-1 to TRBJ1-2; 8 nucleotides align to TRBD1. V dropped 4 bases and J dropped 7; count of bases not matched to a gene: 6. The CDR3 length is 13 residues. Germline V gene lookup returns CDR1 SGHRS and CDR2 YFSETQ. As DNA, the CDR3 is TGCGCCAGCAGCCTGGACAGGGAGATTGGCTACACCTTC. Residues: CASSLDREIGYTF.

There are a few counts of this clone. The chain has TRBV4-1 and TRBJ2-3; D gene ambiguous. V was clipped by 0 bases and J by 2 bases, with 9 bases between them. The V gene's germline CDR1 is MGHRA and CDR2 YSYEKL. The CDR3 has 15 residues. The CDR3 nucleotides are TGCGCCAGCAGCCAAGAATCCTCCTACACAGATACGCAGTATTTT. Its protein is CASSQESSYTDTQYF.

V and J are TRBV5-1 and TRBJ2-7, with 8 bases that match TRBD1. The length of the CDR3 is 15 residues. The germline CDR1 and CDR2 sequences are SGHRS and YFSETQ. Trimming cost V 0 bases and J 7 bases; bases outside gene matches: 9. CDR3 sequence: CASSLVGQGSDEQYF. DNA of the CDR3: TGCGCCAGCAGCTTGGTCGGACAGGGTTCCGATGAGCAGTACTTC.

The chain employs TRBV10-2 and TRBJ1-5, with TRBD1 matching 8 bases. In germline, CDR1 is WSHSY, CDR2 SAAADI. With V trimmed by 2 bases and J by 5 bases, 5 bases remained unmatched. The CDR3 consists of 15 residues. The CDR3 coding sequence is TGCGCCAGCAGTGAGGCAGGGGGCGTCTATCAGCCCCAGCATTTT. Translation gives CASSEAGGVYQPQHF.

This clone appeared a few times. The sample carries other DNA sequences with the same CDR3. The chain is built from TRBV10-3 and TRBJ2-7; 7 bases line up with TRBD1. The CDR3 covers 12 residues. Germline-derived CDR1 and CDR2 are ENHRY and SYGVKD. V trimming: 8 bases; J trimming: 0 bases; junction bases outside the gene matches: 1. The CDR3 nucleotides read TGTGCCATCGCAGGGGGCTCCTACGAGCAGTACTTC. Protein product: CAIAGGSYEQYF.

This clone showed up just a few times. The gene calls are TRBV7-2 and TRBJ1-3, with a weak D call TRBD1 (6 bases). The V end was cut by 5 bases, the J end by 2 bases, with 13 bases between. CDR3 length: 15 residues. Germline CDR1 reads SGHTA; CDR2 reads FQGNSA. CDR3 nucleotide sequence: TGTGCCAGCAGCAATCAACAGGGCCCTGGAAACACCATATATTTT. It is translated as CASSNQQGPGNTIYF.

A few counts support this clone. The DNA of the CDR3 is TGTGCCAGCAGTTACTCGGGGCAGAGATTGTACGAGCAGTACTTC. Amino acid sequence: CASSYSGQRLYEQYF. This sequence joins TRBV6-5 and TRBJ2-7; possibly TRBD1 for D (5 bases). This CDR3 has 15 residues. V gave up 0 bases and J gave up 4 bases, with 13 bases separating them. Germline values: CDR1 MNHEY, CDR2 SVGAGI.

This chain uses TRBV15 with TRBJ1-6, with D hard to call. Looked up from germline, CDR1 is LNHNV and CDR2 is YYDKDF (reference sequence). Trimming removed 0 bases from V and 8 bases from J, with 8 bases in between. The CDR3 is made up of 14 amino acids. The CDR3 DNA follows: TGTGCCACCAGCAGAGATTTAGTCGATTCACCCCTCCACTTT. It yields the protein CATSRDLVDSPLHF.

The V and J genes are TRBV10-2 and TRBJ1-5, with TRBD1 as a possible D gene (5 bases). The V gene lost 5 bases and the J gene lost 8 bases, with 13 bases spanning the gap. The CDR3 runs to 13 residues. CDR1 and CDR2 (germline): WSHSY, SAAADI. The CDR3 nucleotides read TGCGCCAGCAGTCGAACTGGGGGGGAGCCCCAGCATTTT. Residues: CASSRTGGEPQHF.

This sequence joins TRBV7-9 and TRBJ1-3; perhaps TRBD1 as D (5 bases). V was cut by 5 bases and J by 1 base, with 6 bases left in between. Germline lookup yields CDR1 SEHNR and CDR2 FQNEAQ (reference sequence). CDR3 size: 13 residues. CDR3 sequence reads: CASSRTSGNTIYF. In DNA form, the CDR3 reads TGTGCCAGCAGCCGGACATCTGGAAACACCATATATTTT.

This clone was observed a few times. The CDR3 DNA reads as TGTGCCAGCAGCTTTGGGCGGGTCCAATACGAGCAGTACTTC. This translates into CASSFGRVQYEQYF. The chain uses TRBV11-2 and TRBJ2-7; a weak D match, TRBD2 (5 bases). Trimming took 3 bases from V and 4 from J, leaving 13 bases between them. There are 14 residues in the CDR3. The germline V gene has CDR1 SGHAT and CDR2 FQNNGV.

This clone was detected a few times. This chain connects TRBV15 to TRBJ2-3; D may be TRBD1 (6 bases). V lost 1 base and J 0 bases, leaving 11 bases between the germline ends. Germline CDR1 LNHNV, CDR2 YYDKDF (reference sequence). This CDR3 spans 16 amino acids. The DNA of the CDR3 is TGTGCCACCAGCAGAGGCAGGGGATCTAGCACAGATACGCAGTATTTT. It specifies CATSRGRGSSTDTQYF. Filled out from reference TRBV15 and TRBJ2-3, the complete variable domain reads DAMVIQNPRYQVTQFGKPVTLSCSQTLNHNVMYWYQQKSSQAPKLLFHYYDKDFNNEADTPDNFQSRRPNTSFCFLDIRSPGLGDTAMYLCATSRGRGSSTDTQYFGPGTRLTVL.

DNA for the CDR3: TGTGCCAGTAGTATACTCAGGGATCACGAGCAGTACTTC. Translated: CASSILRDHEQYF. This rearrangement joins TRBV19 to TRBJ2-7, with D possibly being TRBD1 (5 bases). Trimming removed 2 bases at V and 5 bases at J, with 10 bases between. The germline CDR1 and CDR2 sequences are LNHDA and SQIVND (reference sequence). This CDR3 is built from 13 residues.

In this sample, this clone turned up a few times. The chain combines TRBV5-6 with TRBJ2-1; 12 bases fit TRBD2. V shed 0 bases and J 2 bases; nucleotides not matched to a gene: 3. From germline, CDR1 is SGHDT and CDR2 YYEEEE. The CDR3 length is 17 residues. The CDR3 here is CASSLGLAGAPYNEQFF. The CDR3 bases are TGTGCCAGCAGCTTGGGACTAGCGGGGGCCCCCTACAATGAGCAGTTCTTC.

This clone was seen a handful of times. CDR3 region: CASSFLSGGAYEQYF. The DNA for the CDR3 is TGCGCCAGCAGCTTCTTATCAGGGGGTGCATACGAGCAGTACTTC. The chain links TRBV5-1 to TRBJ2-7; TRBD1 matches 7 bases. This CDR3 is 15 amino acids long. The germline V gene encodes CDR1 SGHRS and CDR2 YFSETQ. V lost 2 bases and J lost 4; bases outside the gene matches: 9.

This clone showed up just a few times. The chain couples TRBV5-1 to TRBJ1-2; no clear D. Germline values: CDR1 SGHRS, CDR2 YFSETQ. Trimming left V 0 bases short and J 4 bases short, with 10 bases between. The CDR3 runs 14 residues. The CDR3 reads CASSLDRGVYGYTF. In nucleotides, the CDR3 is TGCGCCAGCAGCTTGGACCGGGGTGTCTATGGCTACACCTTC.

The sample holds a few counts of this clone. J is TRBJ2-2 and V is TRBV14; 9 bases fit TRBD2. The CDR3 contains 17 residues. CDR1 is SGHDN and CDR2 is FVKESK in the germline V gene. V gave up 0 bases and J gave up 5 bases; unmatched junction bases: 7. In nucleotides, the CDR3 is TGTGCCAGCAGCCAAGATAACGCGGGGGGGCGGACCGGGGAGCTGTTTTTT. Amino acid sequence: CASSQDNAGGRTGELFF. Filled out from reference TRBV14 and TRBJ2-2, the complete variable domain reads EAGVTQFPSHSVIEKGQTVTLRCDPISGHDNLYWYRRVMGKEIKFLLHFVKESKQDESGMPNNRFLAERTGGTYSTLKVQPAELEDSGVYFCASSQDNAGGRTGELFFGEGSRLTVL.

The rearrangement joins TRBV6-6 to TRBJ2-7; TRBD1 matches at 11 bases. Trimming removed 5 bases from V and 2 bases from J; junction bases left unmatched: 5. The CDR3 is 15 amino acids. CDR1 MNHNY and CDR2 SVGAGI come from the germline V gene (reference sequence). The CDR3 loop is CASSEPGQGAYEQYF. CDR3 coding DNA: TGTGCCAGCAGTGAGCCGGGACAGGGGGCCTACGAGCAGTACTTC.

The chain combines TRBV5-1 with TRBJ2-1, with TRBD2 identical over 10 bases. Germline V gives CDR1 SGHRS, CDR2 YFSETQ. With 1 base clipped from V and 5 bases from J, the junction kept 3 bases outside the gene matches. The CDR3 runs 15 residues. The CDR3 DNA sequence: TGCGCCAGCAGCTTGACTAGCGGGGACAACAATGAGCAGTTCTTC. Encoded protein: CASSLTSGDNNEQFF.

V is TRBV5-1 and J is TRBJ2-1; 8 bases map to TRBD2. CDR3 length: 13 amino acids. Unmatched junction bases numbered 4, after V lost 4 bases and J lost 7 bases. Germline V lookup: CDR1 SGHRS, CDR2 YFSETQ. The CDR3 nucleotides read TGCGCCAGCAGCACGGGACTAGTTAATGAGCAGTTCTTC. The encoded protein is CASSTGLVNEQFF.

The chain employs TRBV18 and TRBJ1-4, with no clear D. From germline, CDR1 is KGHSH and CDR2 LQKENI. Trimming shortened V by 5 bases and J by 5 bases, and 6 bases separated the two germline ends. The CDR3 spans 12 residues. CDR3: CASSSYNEKLFF. CDR3 nucleotide sequence: TGTGCCAGCTCATCCTACAATGAAAAACTGTTTTTT. The full variable domain, completed using reference TRBV18 and TRBJ1-4, is NAGVMQNPRHLVRRRGQEARLRCSPMKGHSHVYWYRQLPEEGLKFMVYLQKENIIDESGMPKERFSAEFPKEGPSILRIQQVVRGDSAAYFCASSSYNEKLFFGSGTQLSVL.

The V gene is TRBV4-3, the J gene TRBJ2-1, with a tentative D call TRBD1 (6 bases). CDR3 length equals 14 residues. Trimming left V 1 base short and J 5 bases short, with 9 bases between. In germline, CDR1 is LGHNA, CDR2 YSLEER. For the CDR3, the DNA is TGCGCCAGCAGCCAAGGGGGGCGGAACAATGAGCAGTTCTTC. This codes for CASSQGGRNNEQFF.

The chain employs TRBV5-1 and TRBJ2-3; tentatively, D is TRBD1 (6 bases). Trimming stripped 4 bases from V and 4 bases from J, with 16 bases between. Germline assignment: CDR1 SGHRS and CDR2 YFSETQ. CDR3 length: 15 residues. This CDR3 is CASSREQGLADTQYF. The CDR3 DNA sequence: TGCGCCAGCAGCAGAGAGCAGGGGTTGGCAGATACGCAGTATTTT.

CDR3 region: CASSVITDTQYF. The CDR3 bases are TGTGCCAGCAGTGTAATCACAGATACGCAGTATTTT. This chain uses TRBV25-1 with TRBJ2-3, with D unclear. Deletions cut 4 bases from V and 2 bases from J, with 4 bases between. The V gene's germline CDR1 is MGHDK and CDR2 SYGVNS. The CDR3 is 12 residues long.